Below, one T cell receptor beta chain is given with its context. Its target is not known. V lost 0 bases and J lost 11, with 19 bases in between. Germline V CDR1 and CDR2: SGHTA, FQGNSA. CDR3 length: 15 residues. The sample comes from a study of OX40 agonist ivuxolimab in advanced cancers. On the study more broadly: All patients had ivuxolimab intravenously every 2 weeks at 0.01 to 10 mg/kg. Whole-study results and caveats: Clonal expansion from baseline to week 6 occurred in both CD4+ and CD8+ T cells. Some of the nonresponding patients also showed low levels of normalized T-cell clonal expansion.

Using immunoSEQ multiplex PCR, the repertoire was profiled, and TCRdb retains in-frame clones only, with some absent. The table records 45,000 to 55,000 clones, under 90% of them present only once. The sample here was CD4+ or CD8+ T cells sorted from blood, taken in a trial of the OX40 agonist ivuxolimab. The sequence derives from an adult with an advanced solid tumor such as melanoma, head and neck, liver or kidney cancer. The rearrangement links TRBV7-2 to TRBJ2-5; D is perhaps TRBD2 (6 bases). The CDR3 is CASSLASGRPGEQYF. The CDR3 bases are TGTGCCAGCAGCTTAGCATCGGGGAGGCCGGGAGAGCAGTACTTC.